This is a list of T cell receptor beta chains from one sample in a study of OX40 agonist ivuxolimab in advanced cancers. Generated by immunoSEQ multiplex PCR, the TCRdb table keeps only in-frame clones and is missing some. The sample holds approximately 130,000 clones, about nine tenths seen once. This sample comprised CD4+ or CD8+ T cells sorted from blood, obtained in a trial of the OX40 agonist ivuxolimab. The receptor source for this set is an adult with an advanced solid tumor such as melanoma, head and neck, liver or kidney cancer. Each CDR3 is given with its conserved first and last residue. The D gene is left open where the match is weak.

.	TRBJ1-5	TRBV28	TGTGCCAGCAGTTTTAGCAATCAGCCCCAGCATTTT	CASSFSNQPQHF
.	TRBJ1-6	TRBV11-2	TGTGCCAGCAGCTTAGAAGGTTCACCCCTCCACTTT	CASSLEGSPLHF
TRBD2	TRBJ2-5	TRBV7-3	TGTGCCAGCAGCTTTGCGGGAGCGGAGACCCAGTACTTC	CASSFAGAETQYF
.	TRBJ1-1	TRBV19	TGTGCCAGTAGCATTCAGGGTCTCCTGAACACTGAAGCTTTCTTT	CASSIQGLLNTEAFF
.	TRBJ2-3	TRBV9	TGTGCCAGCAGCCCTCGAGGACCTAGCACAGATACGCAGTATTTT	CASSPRGPSTDTQYF
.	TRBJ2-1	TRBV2	TGTGCCAGCAGTGCGAGCGGTCACCACTCCTACAATGAGCAGTTCTTC	CASSASGHHSYNEQFF
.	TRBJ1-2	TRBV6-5	TGTGCCAGCACCGACAGTAACTATGGCTACACCTTC	CASTDSNYGYTF
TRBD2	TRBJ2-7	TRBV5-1	TGCGCCAGCAGCTTAGGGTTAGCGGGGCCCTACGAGCGGTACTTC	CASSLGLAGPYERYF
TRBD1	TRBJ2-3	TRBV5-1	TGCGCCAGCAGCTTGGATACAGGGGGCGCAGATACGCAGTATTTT	CASSLDTGGADTQYF
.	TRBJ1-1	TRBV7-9	TGTGCCAGCAGGTATACAGGAGACACTGAAGCTTTCTTT	CASRYTGDTEAFF
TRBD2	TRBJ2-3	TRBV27	TGTGCCAGCAGTTTAAGGGAAATAGCGGGAGCAGATACGCAGTATTTT	CASSLREIAGADTQYF
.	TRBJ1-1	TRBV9	TGTGCCAGCAGCGTAGGAGGGGCCACTGAAGCTTTCTTT	CASSVGGATEAFF
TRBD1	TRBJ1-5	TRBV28	TGTGCCAGCATCGGAGGGACAGAAAGCAATCAGCCCCAGCATTTT	CASIGGTESNQPQHF
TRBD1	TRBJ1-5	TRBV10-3	TGTGCCATCAGTGAGTCGGGAGGGGGCTCCAATCAGCCCCAGCATTTT	CAISESGGGSNQPQHF
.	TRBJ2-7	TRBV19	TGTGCCAGTAGTCCCGGGCTAGACAATTCCTACGAGCAGTACTTC	CASSPGLDNSYEQYF
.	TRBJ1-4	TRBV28	TGTGCCAGCAGTTTGGAAGGGGTCTATGAAAAACTGTTTTTT	CASSLEGVYEKLFF
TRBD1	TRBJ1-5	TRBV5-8	TGTGCCAGCAGCTTAGGGACAGGGAGGGGTGAAGGTCAGCCCCAGCATTTT	CASSLGTGRGEGQPQHF
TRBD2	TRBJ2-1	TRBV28	TGTGCCAGCAGTTTCGGAGCGGGAGATGGGATCAATGAGCAGTTCTTC	CASSFGAGDGINEQFF
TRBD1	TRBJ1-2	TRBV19	TGTGCCAGTAGCAAGGACAGGGTATTCTTTGGCTACACCTTC	CASSKDRVFFGYTF
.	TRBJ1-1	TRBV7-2	TGTGCCAGCAGCCCGGCCGGGGGGGAAATGAACACTGAAGCTTTCTTT	CASSPAGGEMNTEAFF
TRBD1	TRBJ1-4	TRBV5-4	TGTGCCAGCAGCCCGACAGGGGGCGAGGAAAAACTGTTTTTT	CASSPTGGEEKLFF
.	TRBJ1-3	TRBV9	TGTGCCAGCAGCGCGATCGGGGGCGACGGAAACACCATATATTTT	CASSAIGGDGNTIYF
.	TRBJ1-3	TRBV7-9	TGTGCCAGCAGCTGGCAGTCCCCCTATTCTGGAAACACCATATATTTT	CASSWQSPYSGNTIYF
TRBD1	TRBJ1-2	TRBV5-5	TGTGCCAGCAGCTTGGGAGGGGGCGACTATGGCTACACCTTC	CASSLGGGDYGYTF
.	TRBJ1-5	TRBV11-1	TGTGCCAGCAGCTTAACGTCGTCTCAGCCCCAGCATTTT	CASSLTSSQPQHF
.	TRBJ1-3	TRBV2	TGTGCCAGCAGTGAAGCGCTTAGGGTTATCTCTGGAAACACCATATATTTT	CASSEALRVISGNTIYF